This TCR beta chain was captured by sequencing in a study of synovial regulatory T cells in juvenile arthritis. Germline values: CDR1 SEHNR, CDR2 FQNEAQ (reference sequence). This CDR3 has 15 residues. No nucleotide data were recorded. Clones were read by immunoSEQ multiplex PCR, and TCRdb kept only the in-frame ones, dropping some. Recorded for this sample: 10,000 or so clones. The roughly eleven donors had active juvenile idiopathic arthritis, with 3 polyarticular and 8 oligoarticular cases. This chain joins TRBV7-9 and TRBJ1-4. The sample consisted of Treg cells from blood. Stated subset: remaining (HLA-DR-negative) circulating blood Treg cells. The TCR comes from a donor aged 2-30 years with juvenile idiopathic arthritis. CDR3 region: CASSLESLLNEKLFF.